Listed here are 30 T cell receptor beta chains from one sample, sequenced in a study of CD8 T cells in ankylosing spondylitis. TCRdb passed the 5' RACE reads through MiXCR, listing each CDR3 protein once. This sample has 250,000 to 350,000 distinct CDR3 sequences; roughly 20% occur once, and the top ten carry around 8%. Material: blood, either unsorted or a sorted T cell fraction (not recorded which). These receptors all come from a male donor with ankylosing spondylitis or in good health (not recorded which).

The CDR3: CASSQAQPGLAGGQNIQYF. CDR3 bases: TGTGCCAGCAGCCAAGCCCAGCCGGGACTAGCGGGAGGTCAAAACATTCAGTACTTC. The V gene is TRBV3-1, the J gene TRBJ2-4; 15 bases agree with TRBD2. Per germline, CDR1 LGHDT and CDR2 YNNKEL (reference sequence). The CDR3 runs 19 residues. V gave up 1 base and J gave up 5 bases; unmatched junction bases: 9.

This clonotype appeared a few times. The DNA of the CDR3 is TGTGCCAGCAGCGTGGAGGGACTAGCGGTCTACAATGAGCAGTTCTTC. It is translated as CASSVEGLAVYNEQFF. The gene calls are TRBV9 and TRBJ2-1; 11 bases are shared with TRBD2. Trimming took 2 bases from V and 3 from J; bases not matched to a gene: 4. Germline CDR1 SGDLS, CDR2 YYNGEE. The CDR3 is 16 residues long.

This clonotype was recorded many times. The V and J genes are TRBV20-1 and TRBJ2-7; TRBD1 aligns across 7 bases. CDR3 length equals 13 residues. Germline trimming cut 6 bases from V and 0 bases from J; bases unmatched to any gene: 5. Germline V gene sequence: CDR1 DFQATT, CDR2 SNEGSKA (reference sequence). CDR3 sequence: CSAQGQNSYEQYV. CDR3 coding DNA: TGCAGTGCCCAGGGACAGAACTCCTACGAGCAGTACGTC.

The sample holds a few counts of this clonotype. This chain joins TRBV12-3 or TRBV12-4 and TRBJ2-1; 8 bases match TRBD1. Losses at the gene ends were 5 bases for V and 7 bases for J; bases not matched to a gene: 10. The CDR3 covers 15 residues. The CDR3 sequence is CASSHPAGGRNEQFF. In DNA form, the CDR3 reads TGTGCCAGCAGTCACCCCGCAGGGGGCAGGAATGAGCAGTTCTTC.

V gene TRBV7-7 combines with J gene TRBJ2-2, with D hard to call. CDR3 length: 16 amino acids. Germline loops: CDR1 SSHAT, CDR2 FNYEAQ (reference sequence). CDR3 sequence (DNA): TGTGCTATCAGTCCCCCTTCGGGCAGTGTAACCGGGGAGCTGTTTTTT. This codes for CAISPPSGSVTGELFF.

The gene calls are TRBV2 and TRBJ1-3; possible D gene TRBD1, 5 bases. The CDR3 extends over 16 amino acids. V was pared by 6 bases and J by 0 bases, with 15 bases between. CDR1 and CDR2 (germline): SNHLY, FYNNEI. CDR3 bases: TGTGCCAGCAGGCGACAGCCCGGCGCCTCTGGAAACACCATATATTTT. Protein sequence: CASRRQPGASGNTIYF.

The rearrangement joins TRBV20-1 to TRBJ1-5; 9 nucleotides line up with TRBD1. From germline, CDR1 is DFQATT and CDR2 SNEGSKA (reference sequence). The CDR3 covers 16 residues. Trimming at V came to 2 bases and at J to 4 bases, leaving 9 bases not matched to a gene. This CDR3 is CSARPNRDRENQPQHF. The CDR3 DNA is TGCAGTGCTAGACCAAACAGGGACAGGGAAAATCAGCCCCAGCATTTT.

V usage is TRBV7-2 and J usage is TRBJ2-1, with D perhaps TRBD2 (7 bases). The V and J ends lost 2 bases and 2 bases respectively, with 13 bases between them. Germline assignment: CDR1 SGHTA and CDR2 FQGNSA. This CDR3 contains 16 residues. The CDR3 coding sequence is TGTGCCAGCAGCTTAAGGAGGGGGGGCACCTACAATGAGCAGTTCTTC. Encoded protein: CASSLRRGGTYNEQFF.

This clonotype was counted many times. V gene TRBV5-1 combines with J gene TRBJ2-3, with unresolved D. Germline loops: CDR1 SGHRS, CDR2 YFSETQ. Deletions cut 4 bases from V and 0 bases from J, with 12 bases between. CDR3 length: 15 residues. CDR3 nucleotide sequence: TGCGCCAGCAGCCCTGAGGCGGATAGCACAGATACGCAGTATTTT. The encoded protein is CASSPEADSTDTQYF.

The CDR3 loop is CASSPEYSSYEQYV. The CDR3 nucleotides read TGTGCCAGCAGTCCAGAATATAGCTCCTACGAGCAGTACGTC. The chain carries TRBV27 and TRBJ2-7; D gene unclear. CDR3 length: 14 residues. V lost 5 bases and J lost 0, with 11 bases in between. CDR1 is MNHEY, CDR2 SMNVEV, per germline (reference sequence).

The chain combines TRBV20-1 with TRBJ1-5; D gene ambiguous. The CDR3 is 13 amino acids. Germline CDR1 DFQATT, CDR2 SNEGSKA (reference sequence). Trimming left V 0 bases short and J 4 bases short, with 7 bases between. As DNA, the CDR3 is TGCAGTGCTAGAGATGAAGTTAATCAGCCCCAGCATTTT. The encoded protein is CSARDEVNQPQHF.

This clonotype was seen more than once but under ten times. CDR3 loop: CSARGNRGFSTDTQYF. CDR3 bases: TGCAGTGCTAGAGGGAACAGGGGGTTCAGCACAGATACGCAGTATTTT. V usage is TRBV20-1 and J usage is TRBJ2-3; 8 bases align to TRBD1. After removal of 1 base from V and 0 bases from J, the junction contained 6 bases not matched to a gene. The CDR3 length is 16 residues. Germline CDR1 DFQATT, CDR2 SNEGSKA (reference sequence).

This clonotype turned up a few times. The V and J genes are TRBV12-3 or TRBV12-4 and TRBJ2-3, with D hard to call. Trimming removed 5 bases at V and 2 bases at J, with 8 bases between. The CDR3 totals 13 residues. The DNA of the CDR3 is TGTGCCAGCAGTCAAAGGGACACAGATACGCAGTATTTT. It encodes CASSQRDTDTQYF.

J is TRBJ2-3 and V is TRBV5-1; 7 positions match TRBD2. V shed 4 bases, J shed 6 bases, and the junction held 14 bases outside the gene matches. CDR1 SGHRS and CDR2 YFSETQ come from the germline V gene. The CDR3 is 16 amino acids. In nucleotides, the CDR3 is TGCGCCAGCAGCCTCGGTGGGAGCGGGACGGGGGATACGCAGTATTTT. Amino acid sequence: CASSLGGSGTGDTQYF.

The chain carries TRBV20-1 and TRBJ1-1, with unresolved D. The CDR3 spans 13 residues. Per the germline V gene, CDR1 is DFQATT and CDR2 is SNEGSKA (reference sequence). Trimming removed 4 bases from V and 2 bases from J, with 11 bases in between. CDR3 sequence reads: CSAIKGYNTEAFF. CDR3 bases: TGCAGTGCTATTAAAGGGTATAACACTGAAGCTTTCTTT.

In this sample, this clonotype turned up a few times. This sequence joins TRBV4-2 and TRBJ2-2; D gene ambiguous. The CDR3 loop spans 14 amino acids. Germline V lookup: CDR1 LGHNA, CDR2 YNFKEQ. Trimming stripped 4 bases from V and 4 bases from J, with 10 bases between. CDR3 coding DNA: TGTGCCAGCAGCCCCGAGGAAGGCACCGGGGAGCTGTTTTTT. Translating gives CASSPEEGTGELFF.

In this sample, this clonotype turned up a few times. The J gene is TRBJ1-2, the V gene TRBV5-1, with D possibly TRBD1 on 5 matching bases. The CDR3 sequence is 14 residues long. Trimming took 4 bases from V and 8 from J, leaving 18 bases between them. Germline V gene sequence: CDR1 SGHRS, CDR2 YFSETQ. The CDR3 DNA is TGCGCCAGCAGCCTCTCGGGACCCCAAAACGGCTACACCTTC. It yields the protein CASSLSGPQNGYTF.

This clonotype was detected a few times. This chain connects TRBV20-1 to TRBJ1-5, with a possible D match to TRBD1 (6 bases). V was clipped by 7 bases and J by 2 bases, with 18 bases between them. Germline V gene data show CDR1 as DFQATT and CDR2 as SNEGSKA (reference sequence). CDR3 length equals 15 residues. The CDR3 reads CSVTIGGTGNQPQHF. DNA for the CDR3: TGCAGTGTAACCATAGGGGGTACAGGCAATCAGCCCCAGCATTTT.

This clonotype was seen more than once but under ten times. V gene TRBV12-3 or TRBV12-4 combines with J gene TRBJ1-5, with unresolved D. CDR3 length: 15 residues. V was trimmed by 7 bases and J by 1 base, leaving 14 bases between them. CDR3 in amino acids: CASTLEGRSNQPQHF. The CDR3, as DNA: TGTGCCAGCACCCTGGAGGGAAGGAGCAATCAGCCCCAGCATTTT.

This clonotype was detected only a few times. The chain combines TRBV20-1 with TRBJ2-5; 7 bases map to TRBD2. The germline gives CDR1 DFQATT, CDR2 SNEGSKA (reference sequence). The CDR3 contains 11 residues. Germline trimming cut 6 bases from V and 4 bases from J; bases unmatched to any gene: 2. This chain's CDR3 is CSARGRETQYF. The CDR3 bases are TGCAGTGCCCGCGGGAGAGAGACCCAGTACTTC.

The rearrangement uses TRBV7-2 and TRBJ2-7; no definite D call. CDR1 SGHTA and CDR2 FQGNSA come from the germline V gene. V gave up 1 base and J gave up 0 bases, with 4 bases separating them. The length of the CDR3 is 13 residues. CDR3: CASSLVNSYEQYV. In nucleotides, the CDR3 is TGTGCCAGCAGCTTAGTCAACTCCTACGAGCAGTACGTC.

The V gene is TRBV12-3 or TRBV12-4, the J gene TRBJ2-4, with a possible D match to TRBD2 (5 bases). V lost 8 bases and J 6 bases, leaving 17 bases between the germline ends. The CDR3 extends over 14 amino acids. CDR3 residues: CASGWTALGNIQYF. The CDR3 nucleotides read TGTGCCAGCGGCTGGACCGCACTAGGAAACATTCAGTACTTC.

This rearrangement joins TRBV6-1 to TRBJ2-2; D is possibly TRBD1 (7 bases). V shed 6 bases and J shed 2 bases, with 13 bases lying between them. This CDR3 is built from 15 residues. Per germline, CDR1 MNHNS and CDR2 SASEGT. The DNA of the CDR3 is TGTGCCAGCAGCCCCAGGGGGGCCAACACCGGGGAGCTGTTTTTT. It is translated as CASSPRGANTGELFF.

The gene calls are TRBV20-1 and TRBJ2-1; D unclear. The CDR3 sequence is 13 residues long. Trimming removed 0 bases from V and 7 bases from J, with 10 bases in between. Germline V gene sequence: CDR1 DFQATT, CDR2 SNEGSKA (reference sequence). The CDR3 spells CSARDPNHNEQFF. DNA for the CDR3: TGCAGTGCTAGAGATCCTAATCATAATGAGCAGTTCTTC.

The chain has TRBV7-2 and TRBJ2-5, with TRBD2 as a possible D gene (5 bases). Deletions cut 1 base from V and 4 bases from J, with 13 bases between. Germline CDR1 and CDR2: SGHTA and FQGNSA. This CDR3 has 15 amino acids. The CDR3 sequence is CASSLGWSGGETQYF. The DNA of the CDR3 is TGTGCCAGCAGCTTAGGGTGGTCTGGAGGAGAGACCCAGTACTTC.

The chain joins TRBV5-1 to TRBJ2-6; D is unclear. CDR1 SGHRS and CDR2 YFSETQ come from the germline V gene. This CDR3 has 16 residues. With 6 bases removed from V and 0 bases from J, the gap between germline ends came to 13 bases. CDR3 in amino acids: CASKERSHSGANVLTF. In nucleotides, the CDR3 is TGCGCCAGCAAGGAAAGATCCCACTCTGGGGCCAACGTCCTGACTTTC.

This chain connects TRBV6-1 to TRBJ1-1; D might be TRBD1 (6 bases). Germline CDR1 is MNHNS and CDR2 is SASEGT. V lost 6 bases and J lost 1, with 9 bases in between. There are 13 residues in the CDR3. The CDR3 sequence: CASSHRENTEAFF. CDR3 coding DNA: TGTGCCAGCAGCCACAGGGAGAACACTGAAGCTTTCTTT.

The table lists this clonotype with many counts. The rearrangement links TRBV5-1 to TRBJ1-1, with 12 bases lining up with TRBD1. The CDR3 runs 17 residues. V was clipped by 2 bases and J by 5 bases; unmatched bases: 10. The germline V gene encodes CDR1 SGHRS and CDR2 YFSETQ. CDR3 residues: CASSLVGTGGAGTEAFF. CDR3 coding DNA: TGCGCCAGCAGCTTAGTCGGGACAGGGGGCGCAGGGACTGAAGCTTTCTTT.

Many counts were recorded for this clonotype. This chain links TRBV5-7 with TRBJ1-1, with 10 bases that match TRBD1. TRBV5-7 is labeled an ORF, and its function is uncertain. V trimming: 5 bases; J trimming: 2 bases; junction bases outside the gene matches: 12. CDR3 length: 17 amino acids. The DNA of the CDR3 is TGTGCCAGCAGAAAACCGGGACAGGGGAGAGACAACACTGAAGCTTTCTTT. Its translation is CASRKPGQGRDNTEAFF.

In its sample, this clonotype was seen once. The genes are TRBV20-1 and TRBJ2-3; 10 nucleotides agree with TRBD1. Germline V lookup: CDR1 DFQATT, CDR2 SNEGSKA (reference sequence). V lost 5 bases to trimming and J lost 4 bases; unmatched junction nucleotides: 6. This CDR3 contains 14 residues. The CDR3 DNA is TGCAGTGCTGCAGGACAGGGGGGAGCAGATACGCAGTATTTT. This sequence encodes CSAAGQGGADTQYF.